This record covers a single TCR beta chain. CDR1 LNHNV and CDR2 YYDKDF come from the germline V gene (reference sequence). CDR3 length equals 14 residues. The sample belongs to a study of T cells expressing NK-cell markers. Each CDR3 protein gets one entry in TCRdb, which reprocessed the 5' RACE reads and gives no DNA. This specimen shows over 100,000 distinct CDR3 sequences; the ten leading clones hold around 18%. The chain is built from TRBV15 and TRBJ2-4; TCRdb's assignment of TRBD2 cannot be checked, as there is no DNA. This receptor was obtained from a woman aged 18 to 75 in good health. Sequences were obtained from blood T cells: a sorted CD56 or NKG2C T cell subset, CD4+ or CD8+ T cells, or bulk PBMC T cells (not recorded which). The CDR3 is CATSRAHGSDIQYF.